This record looks at one T cell receptor (beta chain) sequence and its context. The CDR3 contains 13 residues. With 7 bases removed from V and 6 bases from J, the gap between germline ends came to 12 bases. The V gene's germline CDR1 is MNHEY and CDR2 SVGAGI. The data derive from a study of blood T cell repertoires in COVID-19. Produced via immunoSEQ multiplex PCR; TCRdb's table is partial and in-frame only. The sample lists some 150,000 clones; more than 75% were seen once. The sequence was collected from a man over 45 with active COVID-19. Material for sequencing was peripheral blood. The chain joins TRBV6-5 to TRBJ1-4; weak D call: TRBD1 (5 bases). The CDR3 reads CASTGGLYEKLFF. The CDR3 coding sequence is TGTGCCAGCACTGGGGGGTTATATGAAAAACTGTTTTTT.